This TCR beta chain appears in the sequencing data of a study of response to subunit inactivated influenza vaccine (dated by TCRdb to the late 2010s). Some background on the complete study: Deep quantitative profiling of the T cell receptor repertoire was used in the study to follow responses to a trivalent subunit inactivated influenza vaccine. General study outcomes and caveats: The authors proposed that each seasonal influenza vaccination may bring in only a limited number of new T cells.

Cut back by 0 bases and 3 bases, the V and J ends lie 12 bases apart. The CDR3 sequence holds 15 residues, the cysteine and phenylalanine included. Here the CDR3 DNA is all that survives: 45 bases in frame from base 1. The germline V gene gives CDR1 as LGHNA and CDR2 as YSLEER. A few counts support this clonotype. What antigen it recognizes has not been identified. No per-base quality is available; no much larger clone lies one base away. The library relied on RT-PCR. Instrument used: Illumina HiSeq 2500. TCRdb reprocessed the public reads (quality trimming at Q25 with fastp, clone calling with MiXCR) and kept in-frame beta chains. When rows share a CDR3 protein, they turn into one entry using the most common DNA and genes. The table for this sample lists 550,000 to 800,000 distinct CDR3 sequences; around 13% of them were counted only once. Of the sample, around 6.5% falls within the top ten clones.

The V and J genes are TRBV4-3 and TRBJ2-7, with the D call perhaps TRBD1 or TRBD2, each one matching 5 bases. The TCR sequence derives from a middle-aged man who received an inactivated influenza vaccine. Donor details come from another sample of the same person, matched by shared clones. The source was PBMCs from blood, collected 14 days before vaccination. The encoded CDR3 is CASSQEPWGIYEQYF. Read as DNA, the sequence is TGCGCCAGCAGCCAAGAACCTTGGGGGATCTACGAGCAGTACTTC.